The source of this T cell receptor (beta chain) is a study of T cells after yellow fever vaccination (dated by TCRdb to the late 2010s). About the full investigation: The SMART-Seq v4 Ultra Low Input RNA kit was used to prepare libraries from fractions with low cell numbers. Two healthy male donors, one aged 18 to 30 and one aged 30 to 39 years, were included in the cohort. Blood samples were taken at several timepoints before and after primary and secondary immunization, and bulk PBMC replicates and cell subsets were isolated. To track T-cell clones before and after primary and booster YFV17D yellow fever vaccination, bulk TCR alpha and beta repertoires were sequenced longitudinally.

Via the germline V gene, CDR1 is SGHRS and CDR2 YFSETQ. V is reduced by 3 bases and J by 4 bases, leaving a spacing of 8 bases between them. From the cysteine through the phenylalanine, the CDR3 covers 13 amino acids. Solely the CDR3 DNA is kept, with 39 bases framed from the first base. In the paper's terms, the treatment or condition label means: live attenuated yellow fever vaccine strain. At every blood-draw timepoint, two biological replicates of bulk PBMCs were collected. PBMCs were isolated from peripheral blood using a standard Ficoll-Paque protocol. TriZol was used to extract RNA from bulk PBMCs, CD4 and CD8 fractions, and dextramer-positive and dextramer-negative fractions. This clonotype turned up a few times. This receptor's antigen is unknown. Base qualities are not recorded, but no much larger clone differs from it by a single base. TCR cDNA was made using 5'RACE template switching, a step that added a universal primer site and unique molecular identifiers. Priming of cDNA synthesis was performed from both the TCR alpha and TCR beta constant segments. Library amplification used two PCR steps, and the second PCR step added sample barcodes and sequencing adapters. Sequencing of libraries was done on Illumina HiSeq 2500 (2x100 bp) or NovaSeq (2x150 bp). As for how the authors treated the data: MIGEC was used to demultiplex reads and collapse the reads into UMI consensus sequences, and MiXCR was used for V(D)J alignment. Clonotypes responding to the vaccine were identified with edgeR on replicate PBMC samples, with the criteria of FDR below 0.01 and a log2 fold change above 5 up to day 15. CD4 or CD8 identity was assigned to each bulk clonotype according to whether the clonotype was present at higher abundance in the sequenced CD4 repertoire or the sequenced CD8 repertoire. The public reads were run again by TCRdb, first through fastp at Q25 and then through MiXCR, and only productive beta chains were kept. Each entry is one CDR3 protein sequence, shown with its most common DNA and genes. The V and J calls, along with clone size, are taken from TCRdb and not from the paper's own processing. This sample is represented by hundreds of thousands of distinct CDR3 sequences; 20% to 25% of them were singletons. Of the sample, roughly 16% falls within the top ten clones.

On the study overall, not on this receptor specifically: The secondary T-cell response was weaker than the primary response but faster, peaking on day 5 instead of day 15. A small fraction of clonotypes appeared in both the CD4 and CD8 compartments, likely as a result of convergent recombination. Because the study included only a couple of donors, the extent to which the findings can be generalized is limited. Because abundant contaminating clonotypes from the bulk population could be contained in FACS-sorted repertoires, computational filtering was required. Most clones expanded after primary vaccination (almost 98% of CD4 and 88% of CD8) were re-detected after the booster, suggesting that broad memory maintenance occurred.

The clonotype originates from a young man who received the YFV17D yellow fever vaccine. Recombination linked TRBV5-1 to TRBJ2-1; matching of 5 bases hints at TRBD2 as the D gene. The source was PBMCs, collected about 21 days after the first yellow fever vaccination. In nucleotide form, the sequence is TGCGCCAGCAGCTCTCGAGGGTACAATGAGCAGTTCTTC. The resulting protein is CASSSRGYNEQFF.